A single sample gave rise to the 6 T cell receptor beta chains below, sequenced in a study of blood T cell repertoires in COVID-19. Some clones are missing from TCRdb's copy, which holds only in-frame ones; the method was immunoSEQ multiplex PCR. The sample holds over 250,000 clones, roughly 87% seen once. The specimen sequenced was PBMCs or T cells enriched from blood (not recorded which). The receptors were sampled from a woman aged 18-35 years who had recovered from COVID-19.

V gene TRBV28 combines with J gene TRBJ2-7; TRBD1 matches at 7 bases. V lost 5 bases to trimming and J lost 2 bases; unmatched junction nucleotides: 6. The germline CDR1 and CDR2 sequences are MDHEN and SYDVKM. This CDR3 has 14 residues. CDR3 sequence reads: CASSLPGQTYEQYF. CDR3 nucleotide sequence: TGTGCCAGCAGTCTCCCGGGACAGACCTACGAGCAGTACTTC.

This rearrangement joins TRBV12-3 or TRBV12-4 to TRBJ2-7, with D hard to call. Trimming shortened V by 3 bases and J by 2 bases, and 8 bases separated the two germline ends. The CDR3 runs to 13 residues. The CDR3 spells CASSLNTAYEQYF. CDR3 nucleotide sequence: TGTGCCAGCAGTTTGAACACCGCCTACGAGCAGTACTTC.

CDR3 in amino acids: CASSVYGTSGIGVYNEQFF. In DNA, the CDR3 is TGTGCCAGTAGTGTCTACGGGACTAGCGGGATAGGGGTCTACAATGAGCAGTTCTTC. The chain has TRBV19 and TRBJ2-1; 13 bases agree with TRBD2. CDR1 is LNHDA and CDR2 is SQIVND in the germline V gene (reference sequence). This CDR3 region has 19 residues. The J segment lost 3 bases and the V segment lost 5 bases, leaving 13 bases of the junction unmatched.

The chain carries TRBV3-1 (or the pseudogene TRBV3-2) and TRBJ2-1; 9 positions agree with TRBD2. CDR3 length: 17 residues. Germline V gene lookup returns CDR1 LGHDT and CDR2 YNNKEL (reference sequence). The V and J ends lost 0 bases and 9 bases, in that order; junction bases with no gene match: 12. CDR3: CASSQDSAGGLLAEQFF. In DNA form, the CDR3 reads TGTGCCAGCAGCCAAGATTCTGCGGGGGGGCTGCTTGCTGAGCAGTTCTTC.

This chain uses TRBV3-1 (or the pseudogene TRBV3-2) with TRBJ2-3; 10 bases line up with TRBD1. V was pared by 2 bases and J by 2 bases, with 4 bases of the junction left unmatched. This CDR3 contains 16 residues. Germline V gene sequence: CDR1 LGHDT, CDR2 YNNKEL (reference sequence). This chain's CDR3 is CASSQPGQGITDTQYF. The CDR3 region has the DNA TGTGCCAGCAGCCAACCGGGACAGGGGATCACAGATACGCAGTATTTT.

There are a few counts of this clone. The chain combines TRBV11-3 with TRBJ2-2; no reliable D call. Germline loops: CDR1 SGHNT, CDR2 YENEEA. The CDR3 covers 14 residues. The ends were cut back, 5 bases at V and 1 base at J, with 8 bases in the middle. The CDR3 sequence is CASSLDLNTGELFF. Written as DNA, the CDR3 is TGTGCCAGCAGCCTTGACTTGAACACCGGGGAGCTGTTTTTT. Supplemented by reference TRBV11-3 and TRBJ2-2, the full variable domain reads EAGVVQSPRYKIIEKKQPVAFWCNPISGHNTLYWYLQNLGQGPELLIRYENEEAVDDSQLPKDRFSAERLKGVDSTLKIQPAELGDSAVYLCASSLDLNTGELFFGEGSRLTVL.